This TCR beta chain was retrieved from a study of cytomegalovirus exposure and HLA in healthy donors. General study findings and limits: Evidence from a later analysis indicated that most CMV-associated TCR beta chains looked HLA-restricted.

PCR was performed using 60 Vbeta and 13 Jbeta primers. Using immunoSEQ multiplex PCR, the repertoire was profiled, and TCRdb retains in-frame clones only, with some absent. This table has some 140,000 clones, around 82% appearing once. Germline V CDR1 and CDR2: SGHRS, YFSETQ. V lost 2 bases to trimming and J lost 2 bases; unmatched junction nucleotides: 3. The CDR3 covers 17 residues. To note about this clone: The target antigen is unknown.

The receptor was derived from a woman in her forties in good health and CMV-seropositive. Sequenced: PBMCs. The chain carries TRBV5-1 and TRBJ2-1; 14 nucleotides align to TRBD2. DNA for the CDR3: TGCGCCAGCAGCTTTCGACTAGCGGGAGGGCCCTACAATGAGCAGTTCTTC. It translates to CASSFRLAGGPYNEQFF.